Listed below are T cell receptor beta chains from one sample, sequenced in a study of T cell responses to AZD1222 COVID-19 vaccine. Produced via immunoSEQ multiplex PCR; TCRdb's table is partial and in-frame only. The profile shows about 110,000 clones, nearly 90% of them singletons. The input for sequencing was peripheral blood, taken on day 0 of AZD1222 vaccination. These receptors were taken from an adult in good health. Each CDR3 is given with its conserved first and last residue. A D gene is named only where the DNA matches it firmly. Expanded clones are given a class, and other clones once, few, many or no size at all.

len	abundance	d_gene	v_gene	j_gene	CDR3nt	CDR3aa
18	NA	NA	TRBV24-1	TRBJ1-5	TGTGCCACCAGTGATTCCCCCTCGACAGGCTATAGCAATCAGCCCCAGCATTTT	CATSDSPSTGYSNQPQHF
16	many	TRBD2	TRBV27	TRBJ2-2	TGTGCCAGCAGTATCGCCGGGACTAGTGGCACCGGGGAGCTGTTTTTT	CASSIAGTSGTGELFF
13	NA	NA	TRBV19	TRBJ1-2	TGTGCCAGTATTGGCGGGGGTAACTATGGCTACACCTTC	CASIGGGNYGYTF
16	NA	TRBD1	TRBV7-2	TRBJ2-1	TGTGCCAGCAGCTTAGCGGGACAGGGAGGGGGAAATGAGCAGTTCTTC	CASSLAGQGGGNEQFF
15	NA	TRBD1	TRBV7-9	TRBJ1-2	TGTGCCAGCAGCCTGGGACAGCCCGCGAACTATGGCTACACCTTC	CASSLGQPANYGYTF
14	NA	TRBD2	TRBV7-9	TRBJ2-7	TGTGCCAGCAGGCCGGAAGGGACTAGCGGCGAGCAGTACTTC	CASRPEGTSGEQYF
15	NA	NA	TRBV7-9	TRBJ2-1	TGTGCCAGCAGGAGGGAGGTTACAGGGACCAATGAGCAGTTCTTC	CASRREVTGTNEQFF
16	NA	TRBD2	TRBV16	TRBJ2-3	TGTGCCAGCAGCCAATCCGGCGGGAGGGGAACAGATACGCAGTATTTT	CASSQSGGRGTDTQYF
13	NA	NA	TRBV4-1	TRBJ1-2	TGCGCCAGCAGCCGAGACGGAGTCTATGGCTACACCTTC	CASSRDGVYGYTF
14	once	NA	TRBV5-4	TRBJ1-4	TGTGCCAGCAGCCAAGGTGGGGGTAATGAAAAACTGTTTTTT	CASSQGGGNEKLFF
16	NA	TRBD1	TRBV2	TRBJ1-2	TGTGCCAGCAGTGAAGCGAGGGCGGGACAGGACGGTGGCTACACCTTC	CASSEARAGQDGGYTF
14	NA	TRBD1	TRBV28	TRBJ1-5	TGTGCCAGCACGGGGCAGGGGGGGTATCAGCCCCAGCATTTT	CASTGQGGYQPQHF
16	NA	NA	TRBV4-2	TRBJ1-3	TGTGCCAGCAGCCAAGATATCAGCCTCCCTGGAAACACCATATATTTT	CASSQDISLPGNTIYF
13	NA	NA	TRBV3-1/TRBV3-2	TRBJ2-1	TGTGCCAGCAGCCAAGTGCGAGCCGATGAGCAGTTCTTC	CASSQVRADEQFF
17	NA	NA	TRBV24-1	TRBJ1-4	TGTGCCACCAGTGATTTAGAGGGCCAAGGGGTGGATGAAAAACTGTTTTTT	CATSDLEGQGVDEKLFF
15	NA	TRBD1	TRBV3-1/TRBV3-2	TRBJ2-7	TGTGCCAGCAGTCGAGGGGGACAGGGTCGCTACGAGCAGTACTTC	CASSRGGQGRYEQYF
14	NA	NA	TRBV7-2	TRBJ2-2	TGTGCCAGCAGCACCTCCGCGAACACCGGGGAGCTGTTTTTT	CASSTSANTGELFF
16	NA	NA	TRBV7-2	TRBJ1-1	TGTGCCAGCAGCTCTCGGGCGGGGGGCGGTGGCACTGAAGCTTTCTTT	CASSSRAGGGGTEAFF
14	NA	TRBD1	TRBV3-1/TRBV3-2	TRBJ1-1	TGTGCCAGCAGCCTTAAGGACAGGGACTCTGAAGCTTTCTTT	CASSLKDRDSEAFF
15	few	TRBD1	TRBV15	TRBJ2-7	TGTGCCACCAGCAGTGGGACAGGGGGTAGGTACGAGCAGTACTTC	CATSSGTGGRYEQYF
14	NA	TRBD2	TRBV5-1	TRBJ2-5	TGCGCCAGCAGCTTGGGGCTAGCGGGTGAGACCCAGTACTTC	CASSLGLAGETQYF
15	NA	TRBD2	TRBV2	TRBJ2-1	TGTGCCAGCAGACCGACTAGCGGGAGTCGGAATGAGCAGTTCTTC	CASRPTSGSRNEQFF
14	NA	NA	TRBV27	TRBJ1-1	TGTGCCAGCAGTCCGGACAGACTGAACACTGAAGCTTTCTTT	CASSPDRLNTEAFF
16	few	NA	TRBV7-2	TRBJ2-5	TGTGCCAGCAGCGGCGGCGGTGCGGCGGCCTTTGAGACCCAGTACTTC	CASSGGGAAAFETQYF
15	NA	NA	TRBV19	TRBJ1-1	TGTGCCAGTAGTACGGGACGGATCGCCCACACTGAAGCTTTCTTT	CASSTGRIAHTEAFF
14	few	NA	TRBV2	TRBJ2-3	TGTGCCAGCAGCCAGCGGGTAGCAGAGGATACGCAGTATTTT	CASSQRVAEDTQYF
13	few	TRBD2	TRBV29-1	TRBJ2-1	TGCAGCGTTGGGACTAGCCTAGGGAATGAGCAGTTCTTC	CSVGTSLGNEQFF
15	NA	TRBD2	TRBV28	TRBJ2-4	TGTGCCAGCTACGGTTGGGGTAGCGGGAAAAACATTCAGTACTTC	CASYGWGSGKNIQYF
15	NA	TRBD1	TRBV11-2	TRBJ2-1	TGTGCCAGCAGCTCCATTACAGGGGGCCCCAATGAGCAGTTCTTC	CASSSITGGPNEQFF
17	NA	NA	TRBV1	TRBJ2-2	TGCACCAGCAGCCAAGGGGCATGGCGGGAGGGCACCGGGGAGCTGTTTTTT	CTSSQGAWREGTGELFF
14	once	TRBD1	TRBV5-1	TRBJ2-7	TGCGCCAGCAGCTTGGGACAGGGTCCGTACGAGCAGTACTTC	CASSLGQGPYEQYF
15	NA	NA	TRBV4-3	TRBJ1-2	TGCGCCAGCAGCCAAGATCCAGGGTCGGACTATGGCTACACCTTC	CASSQDPGSDYGYTF
13	NA	TRBD1	TRBV15	TRBJ2-7	TGTGCCACCAGCAGGGACAGGGGCTACGAGCAGTACTTC	CATSRDRGYEQYF
14	NA	TRBD1	TRBV6-6	TRBJ1-1	TGTGCCAGCAGTTACTCCGGACAGGTTACTGAAGCTTTCTTT	CASSYSGQVTEAFF
15	once	TRBD2	TRBV4-2	TRBJ2-7	TGTGCCAGCAGCCAAGATCCGGGGGGACGGAACGAGCAGTACTTC	CASSQDPGGRNEQYF
15	NA	TRBD1	TRBV28	TRBJ1-4	TGTGCCAGCCAGGGAGGGGGACAGTTTAATGAAAAACTGTTTTTT	CASQGGGQFNEKLFF
13	NA	TRBD1	TRBV2	TRBJ1-4	TGTGCCAGCAGGCTCGGGACAGAGGGAAAACTGTTTTTT	CASRLGTEGKLFF
15	NA	NA	TRBV5-4	TRBJ1-1	TGTGCCAGCAGCTTGCGCCTGGGAGAGAACACTGAAGCTTTCTTT	CASSLRLGENTEAFF
15	NA	NA	TRBV19	TRBJ2-5	TGTGCCAGTAGTAACCGACAGATTCCCCAGGGGACCCAGTACTTC	CASSNRQIPQGTQYF
15	NA	NA	TRBV24-1	TRBJ2-3	TGTGCCACCAGTGAATGGGGACTTAGCACAGATACGCAGTATTTT	CATSEWGLSTDTQYF
15	NA	NA	TRBV6-5	TRBJ2-7	TGTGCCAGCAGAACCGGACAGGGACTAACCTACGAGCAGTACTTC	CASRTGQGLTYEQYF
15	NA	NA	TRBV2	TRBJ1-5	TGTGCCACTGACGAGAGGGACATAGGCAATCAGCCCCAGCATTTT	CATDERDIGNQPQHF
14	NA	TRBD1	TRBV18	TRBJ1-1	TGTGCCAGCTCACCGAGGGACAGGGCCACTGAAGCTTTCTTT	CASSPRDRATEAFF
17	few	TRBD1	TRBV6-1	TRBJ1-2	TGTGCCAGCAGTGAAGTAAACTCAATACAGGGGAACTATGGCTACACCTTC	CASSEVNSIQGNYGYTF
14	NA	NA	TRBV28	TRBJ2-5	TGTGCCAGCAGTACGCTAGCCCCGGCCGGGACCCAGTACTTC	CASSTLAPAGTQYF
16	NA	NA	TRBV5-4	TRBJ1-6	TGTGCCACCGGCACGGTCGGAGGGTCCTATAATTCACCCCTCCACTTT	CATGTVGGSYNSPLHF
16	NA	NA	TRBV6-9	TRBJ1-2	TGTGCCAGCAGTACTCCAAAGGAGCCCAACCCGTATGGCTACACCTTC	CASSTPKEPNPYGYTF
10	NA	NA	TRBV20-1	TRBJ1-1	TGCAGTGCTAGTGGTTTGGCCGCTTTCTTT	CSASGLAAFF
14	NA	TRBD1	TRBV28	TRBJ1-1	TGTGCCAGCAGTTTATGGACAGGGCAAACTGAAGCTTTCTTT	CASSLWTGQTEAFF
13	NA	TRBD2	TRBV19	TRBJ2-5	TGTGCCAGCCAGGGGACTAGTGTGGAGACCCAGTACTTC	CASQGTSVETQYF
14	NA	NA	TRBV3-1/TRBV3-2	TRBJ2-7	TGTGCCAGCAGCCTCACCTATATCTCCTACGAGCAGTACTTC	CASSLTYISYEQYF
13	NA	NA	TRBV19	TRBJ1-1	TGTGCCAGTAGTTACCAAACGGACACTGAAGCTTTCTTT	CASSYQTDTEAFF
12	NA	NA	TRBV7-9	TRBJ1-1	TGTGCCAGCAGCTTAGAAGGGAGGGTTGCTTTCTTT	CASSLEGRVAFF
15	NA	NA	TRBV5-1	TRBJ1-1	TGCGCCAGCAGCTTTTCACCCGACGGGGACACTGAAGCTTTCTTT	CASSFSPDGDTEAFF